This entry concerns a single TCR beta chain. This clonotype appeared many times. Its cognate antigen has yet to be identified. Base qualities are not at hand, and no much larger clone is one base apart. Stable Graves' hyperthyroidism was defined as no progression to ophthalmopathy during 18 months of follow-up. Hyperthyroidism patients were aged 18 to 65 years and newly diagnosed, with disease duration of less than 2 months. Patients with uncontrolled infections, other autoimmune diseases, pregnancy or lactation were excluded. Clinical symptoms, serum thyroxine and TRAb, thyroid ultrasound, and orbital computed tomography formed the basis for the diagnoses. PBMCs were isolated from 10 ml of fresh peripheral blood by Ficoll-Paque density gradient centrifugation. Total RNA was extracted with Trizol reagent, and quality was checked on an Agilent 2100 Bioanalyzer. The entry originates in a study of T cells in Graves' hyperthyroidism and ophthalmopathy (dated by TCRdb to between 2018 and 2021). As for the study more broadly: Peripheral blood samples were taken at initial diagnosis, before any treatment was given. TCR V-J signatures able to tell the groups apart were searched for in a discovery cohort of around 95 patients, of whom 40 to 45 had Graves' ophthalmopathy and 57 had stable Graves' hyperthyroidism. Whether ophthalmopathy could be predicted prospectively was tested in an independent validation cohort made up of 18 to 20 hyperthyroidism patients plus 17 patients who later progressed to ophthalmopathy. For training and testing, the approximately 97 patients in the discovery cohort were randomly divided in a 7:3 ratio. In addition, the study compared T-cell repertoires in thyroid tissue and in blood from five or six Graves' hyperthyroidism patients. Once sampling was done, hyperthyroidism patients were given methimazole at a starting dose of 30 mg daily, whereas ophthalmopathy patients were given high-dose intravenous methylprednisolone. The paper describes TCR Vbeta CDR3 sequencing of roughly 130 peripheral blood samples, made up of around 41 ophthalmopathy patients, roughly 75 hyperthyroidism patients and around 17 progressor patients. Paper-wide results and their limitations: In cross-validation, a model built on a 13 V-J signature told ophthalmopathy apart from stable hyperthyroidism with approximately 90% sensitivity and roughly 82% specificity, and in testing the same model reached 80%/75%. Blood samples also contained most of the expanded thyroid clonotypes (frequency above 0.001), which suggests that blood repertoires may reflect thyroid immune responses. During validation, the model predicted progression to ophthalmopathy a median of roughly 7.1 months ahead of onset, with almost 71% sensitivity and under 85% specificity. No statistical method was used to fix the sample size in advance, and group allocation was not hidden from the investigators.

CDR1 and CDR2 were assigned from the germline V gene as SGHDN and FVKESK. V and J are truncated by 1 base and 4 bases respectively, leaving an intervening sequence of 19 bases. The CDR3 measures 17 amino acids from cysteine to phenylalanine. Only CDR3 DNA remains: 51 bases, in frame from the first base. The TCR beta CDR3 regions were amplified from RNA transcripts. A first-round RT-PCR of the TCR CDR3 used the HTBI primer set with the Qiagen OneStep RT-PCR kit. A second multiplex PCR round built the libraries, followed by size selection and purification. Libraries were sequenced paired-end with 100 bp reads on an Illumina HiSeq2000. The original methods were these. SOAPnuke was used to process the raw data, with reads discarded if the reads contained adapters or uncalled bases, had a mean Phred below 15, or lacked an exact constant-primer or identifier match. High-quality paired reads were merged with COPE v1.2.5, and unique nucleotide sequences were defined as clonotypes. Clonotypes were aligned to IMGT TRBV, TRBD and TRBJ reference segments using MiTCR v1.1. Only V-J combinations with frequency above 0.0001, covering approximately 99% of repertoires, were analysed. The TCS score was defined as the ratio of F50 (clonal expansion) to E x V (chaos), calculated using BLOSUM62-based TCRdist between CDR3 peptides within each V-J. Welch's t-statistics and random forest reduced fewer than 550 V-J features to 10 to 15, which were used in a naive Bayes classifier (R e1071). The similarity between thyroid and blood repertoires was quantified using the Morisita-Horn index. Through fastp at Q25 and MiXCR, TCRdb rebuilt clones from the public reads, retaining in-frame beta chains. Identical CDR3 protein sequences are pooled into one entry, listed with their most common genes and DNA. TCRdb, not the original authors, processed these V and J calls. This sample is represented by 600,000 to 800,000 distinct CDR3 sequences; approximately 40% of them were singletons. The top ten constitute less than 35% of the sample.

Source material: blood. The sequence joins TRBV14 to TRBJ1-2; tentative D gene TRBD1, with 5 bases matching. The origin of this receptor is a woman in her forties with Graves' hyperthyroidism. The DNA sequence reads TGTGCCAGCAGCCAAGGGGACGTCGAAGGGGACCTCTATGGCTACACCTTC. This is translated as CASSQGDVEGDLYGYTF.